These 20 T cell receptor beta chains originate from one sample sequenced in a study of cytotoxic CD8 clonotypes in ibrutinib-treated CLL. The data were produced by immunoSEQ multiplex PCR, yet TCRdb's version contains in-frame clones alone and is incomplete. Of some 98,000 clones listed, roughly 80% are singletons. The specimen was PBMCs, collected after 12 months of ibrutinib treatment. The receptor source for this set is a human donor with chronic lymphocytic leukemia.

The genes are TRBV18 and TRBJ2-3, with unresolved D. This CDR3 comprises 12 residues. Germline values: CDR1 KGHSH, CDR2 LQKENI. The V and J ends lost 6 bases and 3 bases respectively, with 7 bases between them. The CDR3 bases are TGTGCCAGCTCCCCCGGGACAGATACGCAGTATTTT. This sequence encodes CASSPGTDTQYF. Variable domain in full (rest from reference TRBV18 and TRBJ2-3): NAGVMQNPRHLVRRRGQEARLRCSPMKGHSHVYWYRQLPEEGLKFMVYLQKENIIDESGMPKERFSAEFPKEGPSILRIQQVVRGDSAAYFCASSPGTDTQYFGPGTRLTVL.

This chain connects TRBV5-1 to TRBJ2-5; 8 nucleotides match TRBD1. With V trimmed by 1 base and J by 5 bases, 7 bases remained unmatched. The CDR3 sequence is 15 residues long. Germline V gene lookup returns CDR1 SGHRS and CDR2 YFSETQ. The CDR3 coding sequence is TGCGCCAGCAGCTTGATTCCAGGGGGCGCGGAGACCCAGTACTTC. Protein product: CASSLIPGGAETQYF.

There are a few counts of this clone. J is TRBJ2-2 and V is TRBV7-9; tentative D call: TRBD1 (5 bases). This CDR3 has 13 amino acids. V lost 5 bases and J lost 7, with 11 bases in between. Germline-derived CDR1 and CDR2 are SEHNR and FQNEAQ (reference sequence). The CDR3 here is CASSQTDGGELFF. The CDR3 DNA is TGTGCCAGCAGCCAGACAGACGGCGGGGAGCTGTTTTTT.

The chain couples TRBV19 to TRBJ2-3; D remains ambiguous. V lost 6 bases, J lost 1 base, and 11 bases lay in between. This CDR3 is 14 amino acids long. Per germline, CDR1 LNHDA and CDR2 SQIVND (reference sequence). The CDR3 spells CASRRGGRTDTQYF. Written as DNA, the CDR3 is TGTGCCAGTAGGCGAGGCGGCCGCACAGATACGCAGTATTTT.

CDR3 DNA: TGTGCCAGCAGCTTAGCACACGGGGAGCTGTTTTTT. Amino acids: CASSLAHGELFF. The gene calls are TRBV7-2 and TRBJ2-2; D uncertain. The V and J ends lost 0 bases and 7 bases respectively, with 3 bases between them. The CDR3 consists of 12 residues. Germline V gene data show CDR1 as SGHTA and CDR2 as FQGNSA.

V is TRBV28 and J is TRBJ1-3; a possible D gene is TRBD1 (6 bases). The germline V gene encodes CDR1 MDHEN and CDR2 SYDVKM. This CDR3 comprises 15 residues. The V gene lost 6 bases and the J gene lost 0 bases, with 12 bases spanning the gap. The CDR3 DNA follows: TGTGCCAGCAGCCACAGGGTGACCTCTGGAAACACCATATATTTT. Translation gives CASSHRVTSGNTIYF.

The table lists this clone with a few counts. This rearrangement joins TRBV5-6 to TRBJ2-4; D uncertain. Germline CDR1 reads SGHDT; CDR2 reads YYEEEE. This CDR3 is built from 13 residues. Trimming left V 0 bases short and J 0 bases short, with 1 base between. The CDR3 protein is CASSLGAKNIQYF. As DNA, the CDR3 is TGTGCCAGCAGCTTGGGAGCCAAAAACATTCAGTACTTC.

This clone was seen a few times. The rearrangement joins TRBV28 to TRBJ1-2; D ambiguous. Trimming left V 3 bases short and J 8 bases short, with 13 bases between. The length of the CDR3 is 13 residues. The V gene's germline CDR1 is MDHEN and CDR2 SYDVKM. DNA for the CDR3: TGTGCCAGCAGTTTTGACGTCCAAGGAGGCTACACCTTC. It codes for CASSFDVQGGYTF.

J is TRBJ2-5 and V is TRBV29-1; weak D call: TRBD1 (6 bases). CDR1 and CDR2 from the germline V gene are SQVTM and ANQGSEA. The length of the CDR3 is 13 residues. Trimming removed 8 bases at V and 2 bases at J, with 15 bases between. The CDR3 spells CSSAPGQQETQYF. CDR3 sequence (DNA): TGCAGCTCCGCTCCCGGACAGCAAGAGACCCAGTACTTC.

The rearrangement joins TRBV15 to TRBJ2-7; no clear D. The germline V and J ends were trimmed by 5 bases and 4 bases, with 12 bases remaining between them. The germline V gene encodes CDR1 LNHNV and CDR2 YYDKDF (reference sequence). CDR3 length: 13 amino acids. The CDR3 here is CATSVSAVYEQYF. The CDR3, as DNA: TGTGCCACCAGCGTCTCCGCAGTGTACGAGCAGTACTTC.

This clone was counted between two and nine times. DNA for the CDR3: TGTGCCAGCAGCTCCTCCGTCCGGGGGAGCACAGATACGCAGTATTTT. It translates to CASSSSVRGSTDTQYF. The chain is built from TRBV5-6 and TRBJ2-3; a possible D gene is TRBD2 (6 bases). V lost 3 bases and J lost 0, with 14 bases in between. The CDR3 covers 16 residues. CDR1 is SGHDT, CDR2 YYEEEE, per germline.

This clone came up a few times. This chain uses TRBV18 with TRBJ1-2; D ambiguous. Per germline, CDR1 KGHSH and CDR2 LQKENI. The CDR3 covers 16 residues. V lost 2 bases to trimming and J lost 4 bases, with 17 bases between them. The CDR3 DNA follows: TGTGCCAGCTCACCAACCGGCCTGACCTCCGCCTATGGCTACACCTTC. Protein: CASSPTGLTSAYGYTF.

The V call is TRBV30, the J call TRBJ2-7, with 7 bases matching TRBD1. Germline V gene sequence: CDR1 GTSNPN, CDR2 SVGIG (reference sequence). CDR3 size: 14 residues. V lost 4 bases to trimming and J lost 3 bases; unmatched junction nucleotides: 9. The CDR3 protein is CAWTPGTEVYEQYF. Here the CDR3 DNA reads TGTGCCTGGACCCCCGGGACAGAGGTCTACGAGCAGTACTTC.

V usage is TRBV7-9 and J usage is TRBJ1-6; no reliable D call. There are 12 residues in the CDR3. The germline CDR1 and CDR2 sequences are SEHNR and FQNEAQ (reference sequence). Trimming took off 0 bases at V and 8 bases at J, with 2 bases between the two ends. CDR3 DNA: TGTGCCAGCAGCTTAGCGGATTCACCCCTCCACTTT. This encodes CASSLADSPLHF. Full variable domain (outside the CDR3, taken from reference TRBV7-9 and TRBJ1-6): DTGVSQNPRHKITKRGQNVTFRCDPISEHNRLYWYRQTLGQGPEFLTYFQNEAQLEKSRLLSDRFSAERPKGSFSTLEIQRTEQGDSAMYLCASSLADSPLHFGNGTRLTVT.

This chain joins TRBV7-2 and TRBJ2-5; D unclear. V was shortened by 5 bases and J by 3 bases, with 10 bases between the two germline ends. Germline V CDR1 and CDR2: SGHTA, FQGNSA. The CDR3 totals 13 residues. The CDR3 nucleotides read TGTGCCAGCAGCCCATCAGCCGAAGAGACCCAGTACTTC. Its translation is CASSPSAEETQYF.

CDR3 in amino acids: CASSQQGGGSYEQYF. DNA for the CDR3: TGCGCCAGCAGCCAACAGGGAGGGGGGTCCTACGAGCAGTACTTC. The chain is built from TRBV4-1 and TRBJ2-7; perhaps TRBD2 as D (7 bases). The CDR3 loop spans 15 amino acids. Germline-derived CDR1 and CDR2 are MGHRA and YSYEKL. Trimming removed 2 bases from V and 1 base from J, with 12 bases in between.

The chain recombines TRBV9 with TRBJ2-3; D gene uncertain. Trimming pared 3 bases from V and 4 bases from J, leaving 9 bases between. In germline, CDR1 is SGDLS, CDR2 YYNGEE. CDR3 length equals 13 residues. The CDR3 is CASSANWADTQYF. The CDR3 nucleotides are TGTGCCAGCAGCGCCAATTGGGCAGATACGCAGTATTTT.

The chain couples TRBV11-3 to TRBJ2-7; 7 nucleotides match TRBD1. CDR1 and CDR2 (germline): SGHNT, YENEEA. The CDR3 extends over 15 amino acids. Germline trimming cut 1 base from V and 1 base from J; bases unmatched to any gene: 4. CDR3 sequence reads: CASSLARDSSYEQYF. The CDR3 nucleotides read TGTGCCAGCAGCTTAGCCCGGGACAGTTCCTACGAGCAGTACTTC.

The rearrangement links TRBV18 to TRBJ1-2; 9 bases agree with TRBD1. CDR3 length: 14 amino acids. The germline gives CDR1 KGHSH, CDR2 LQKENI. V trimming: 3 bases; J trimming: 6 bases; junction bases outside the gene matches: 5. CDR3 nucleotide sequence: TGTGCCAGCTCACCCTTACAGGGGGCCGATGGCTACACCTTC. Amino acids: CASSPLQGADGYTF.

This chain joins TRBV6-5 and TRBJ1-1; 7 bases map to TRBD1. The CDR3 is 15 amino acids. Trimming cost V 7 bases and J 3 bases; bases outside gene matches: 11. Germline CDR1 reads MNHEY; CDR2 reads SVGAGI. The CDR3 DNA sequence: TGTGCCAGCACCTCAGGGGGGGTCGGGGACACTGAAGCTTTCTTT. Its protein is CASTSGGVGDTEAFF.